The 26 T cell receptor beta chains in this list originate from one sample, sequenced in a study of cytomegalovirus exposure and HLA in healthy donors. It was with 60 Vbeta and 13 Jbeta primers that the PCR ran. TCRdb's table, derived via immunoSEQ multiplex PCR, lists solely in-frame clones and lacks some. Seen here are about 120,000 clones, around three quarters observed once, and the top ten hold just over 2.5%. The sequencing input was PBMCs. The source is a man aged 30 to 45 in good health and CMV-seronegative.

The rearrangement links TRBV20-1 to TRBJ1-5, with 7 bases identical to TRBD1. This CDR3 is built from 11 residues. In germline, CDR1 is DFQATT, CDR2 SNEGSKA (reference sequence). CDR3 DNA: TGCACAGGGGGTTTTAATCAGCCCCAGCATTTT. Protein: CTGGFNQPQHF.

J is TRBJ2-1 and V is TRBV9; 14 positions agree with TRBD2. The CDR3 loop spans 20 amino acids. Trimming took 4 bases from V and 7 from J; bases not matched to a gene: 19. Germline V lookup: CDR1 SGDLS, CDR2 YYNGEE. In DNA, the CDR3 is TGTGCCAGCAGCCAAACGAGGCCCAAGACTAGCGGGAGGGCCGAGAATGAGCAGTTCTTC. Its protein is CASSQTRPKTSGRAENEQFF.

The chain employs TRBV27 and TRBJ1-2; TRBD1 matches at 10 bases. V lost 6 bases and J lost 5; bases outside the gene matches: 6. The germline gives CDR1 MNHEY, CDR2 SMNVEV (reference sequence). The CDR3 contains 14 residues. CDR3 protein: CASRRGQGGYGYTF. CDR3 in DNA: TGTGCCAGCAGGCGCGGACAGGGGGGTTATGGCTACACCTTC.

The chain couples TRBV5-1 to TRBJ2-3; D might be TRBD2 (5 bases). CDR3 size: 15 residues. The V and J ends lost 3 bases and 4 bases respectively, with 15 bases between them. Germline V gene lookup returns CDR1 SGHRS and CDR2 YFSETQ. This chain's CDR3 is CASSSPGSRADTQYF. CDR3 nucleotide sequence: TGCGCCAGCAGCTCACCGGGCTCGCGGGCAGATACGCAGTATTTT.

This chain connects TRBV28 to TRBJ2-3; TRBD1 is a possible D gene (6 bases). Trimming pared 6 bases from V and 4 bases from J, leaving 17 bases between. The CDR3 is 15 amino acids. Per germline, CDR1 MDHEN and CDR2 SYDVKM. The CDR3 sequence is CASSRIGTSPDTQYF. The CDR3 region has the DNA TGTGCCAGCAGCCGAATCGGGACATCGCCAGATACGCAGTATTTT.

This sequence joins TRBV5-1 and TRBJ2-3; D gene unclear. The CDR3 is 14 amino acids. Germline CDR1 is SGHRS and CDR2 is YFSETQ. Trimming cost V 0 bases and J 6 bases, with 11 bases left between them. The CDR3 DNA is TGCGCCAGCAGCTTGGACAAACCTTCGGATACGCAGTATTTT. Amino acids: CASSLDKPSDTQYF.

The CDR3 spells CASSLGGTSGSVEQYF. The CDR3 nucleotides read TGTGCCAGCAGCTTGGGGGGGACTAGCGGGAGCGTCGAGCAGTACTTC. The J gene is TRBJ2-7, the V gene TRBV5-4; 14 positions agree with TRBD2. Germline V gene sequence: CDR1 SGHNT, CDR2 YYREEE (reference sequence). The CDR3 sequence is 16 residues long. Trimming cost V 0 bases and J 6 bases; bases outside gene matches: 5.

This clone occurred a few times. The chain combines TRBV7-8 with TRBJ2-7, with D perhaps matching TRBD2 (6 bases). This CDR3 comprises 15 residues. Trimming left V 4 bases short and J 1 base short, with 14 bases between. Germline CDR1 SGHVS, CDR2 FQNEAQ. The CDR3 sequence: CASSSSAGVSYEQYF. The CDR3 bases are TGTGCCAGCAGCTCCTCAGCGGGTGTTTCCTACGAGCAGTACTTC. Full variable domain (rest looked up from reference TRBV7-8 and TRBJ2-7): GAGVSQSPRYKVAKRGQDVALRCDPISGHVSLFWYQQALGQGPEFLTYFQNEAQLDKSGLPSDRFFAERPEGSVSTLKIQRTQQEDSAVYLCASSSSAGVSYEQYFGPGTRLTVT.

V usage is TRBV28 and J usage is TRBJ2-1; 8 bases match TRBD2. CDR1 and CDR2 from the germline V gene are MDHEN and SYDVKM. The CDR3 is 15 residues long. The junction had 4 bases not matched to a gene; V was cut back by 1 base and J by 5 bases. CDR3 bases: TGTGCCAGCAGTTTATTAGCGGGATCCAACAATGAGCAGTTCTTC. Translating gives CASSLLAGSNNEQFF.

This clone occurred a few times. The chain links TRBV19 to TRBJ2-3; 8 bases line up with TRBD1. V was clipped by 5 bases and J by 6 bases; unmatched bases: 7. The germline V gene has CDR1 LNHDA and CDR2 SQIVND (reference sequence). This CDR3 contains 14 residues. CDR3 residues: CASSPPRDRDTQYF. The CDR3 nucleotides are TGTGCCAGTAGTCCCCCCCGGGACAGGGATACGCAGTATTTT.

V gene TRBV14 combines with J gene TRBJ1-1; D is undetermined. V lost 4 bases to trimming and J lost 0 bases, with 9 bases between them. This CDR3 is built from 14 residues. Germline-derived CDR1 and CDR2 are SGHDN and FVKESK. This CDR3 reads CASSRETVNTEAFF. CDR3 sequence (DNA): TGTGCCAGCAGCCGCGAAACTGTGAACACTGAAGCTTTCTTT.

The gene calls are TRBV18 and TRBJ2-1, with 11 bases lining up with TRBD2. The germline CDR1 and CDR2 sequences are KGHSH and LQKENI. J was trimmed by 2 bases and V by 3 bases; bases with no gene match: 9. The CDR3 sequence is 18 residues long. CDR3 nucleotide sequence: TGTGCCAGCTCACCTAGGGGGGGACTAGCGGTAACCTACAATGAGCAGTTCTTC. Protein sequence: CASSPRGGLAVTYNEQFF.

The rearrangement uses TRBV27 and TRBJ2-7, with TRBD1 matching 9 bases. V gave up 6 bases and J gave up 0 bases; unmatched junction bases: 6. The CDR3 spans 15 residues. CDR1 and CDR2 (germline): MNHEY, SMNVEV (reference sequence). CDR3 sequence (DNA): TGTGCCAGCAGCAAACAGGGGGCCCTCTCCTACGAGCAGTACTTC. Its protein is CASSKQGALSYEQYF.

This chain uses TRBV4-1 with TRBJ1-2; TRBD1 might be the D (6 bases). The CDR3 is 15 amino acids. The germline V gene has CDR1 MGHRA and CDR2 YSYEKL. The V end lost 1 base, the J end lost 6 bases, and 15 bases lay between the germline ends. The CDR3 here is CASSQGWGQGHGYTF. CDR3 coding DNA: TGCGCCAGCAGCCAAGGGTGGGGGCAGGGGCATGGCTACACCTTC.

CDR3 DNA sequence: TGTGCCAGCTCACCCGGACACAGGATCTCCTACAATGAGCAGTTCTTC. Residues: CASSPGHRISYNEQFF. The gene calls are TRBV18 and TRBJ2-1; perhaps TRBD1 as D (5 bases). The CDR3 spans 16 residues. The V gene's germline CDR1 is KGHSH and CDR2 LQKENI. Trimming shortened V by 3 bases and J by 0 bases, and 12 bases separated the two germline ends.

This clone was picked up one time. The chain carries TRBV15 and TRBJ2-6; 11 bases match TRBD2. Per the germline V gene, CDR1 is LNHNV and CDR2 is YYDKDF (reference sequence). The J segment lost 4 bases and the V segment lost 3 bases, leaving 8 bases of the junction unmatched. The CDR3 runs 18 residues. For the CDR3, the DNA is TGTGCCACCAGCAGTCTACTAGCGGGAGTGAGCGGGGCCAACGTCCTGACTTTC. Amino acids: CATSSLLAGVSGANVLTF.

The chain is built from TRBV18 and TRBJ2-7; possibly TRBD2 for D (6 bases). This CDR3 has 14 amino acids. V was clipped by 0 bases and J by 3 bases, with 9 bases between them. Germline CDR1 reads KGHSH; CDR2 reads LQKENI. The CDR3 DNA sequence: TGTGCCAGCTCACCACCGGAGGGCGTCTACGAGCAGTACTTC. This gives the protein CASSPPEGVYEQYF.

Turning to this clone: The same CDR3 can be traced to other DNA sequences in this sample. This chain links TRBV19 with TRBJ1-5; 8 bases are shared with TRBD1. Germline values: CDR1 LNHDA, CDR2 SQIVND (reference sequence). Unmatched junction bases numbered 9, after V lost 10 bases and J lost 7 bases. This CDR3 is 13 amino acids long. The CDR3 DNA sequence: TGTGCCACTGAGGACAGGGCGGGGCAGCCCCAGCATTTT. Encoded protein: CATEDRAGQPQHF.

This clone was counted once. The V call is TRBV5-6, the J call TRBJ2-2; a possible D gene is TRBD1 (5 bases). CDR1 and CDR2 from the germline V gene are SGHDT and YYEEEE. This CDR3 spans 12 amino acids. Deletions cut 6 bases from V and 6 bases from J, with 9 bases between. As DNA, the CDR3 is TGTGCCAGCACCAGGGTTTCCGGGGAGCTGTTTTTT. Residues: CASTRVSGELFF.

This rearrangement joins TRBV7-2 to TRBJ2-3; 11 bases are a match to TRBD1. V lost 3 bases to trimming and J lost 4 bases; unmatched junction nucleotides: 6. CDR3 length: 16 residues. Germline V gives CDR1 SGHTA, CDR2 FQGNSA. The CDR3 bases are TGTGCCAGCAGCTTTATAGGACAGGGGGCCGCAGATACGCAGTATTTT. As protein: CASSFIGQGAADTQYF.

V and J are TRBV4-2 and TRBJ1-2; TRBD1 agrees at 10 bases. Germline V gene sequence: CDR1 LGHNA, CDR2 YNFKEQ. The CDR3 runs 17 residues. V dropped 0 bases and J dropped 4; count of bases not matched to a gene: 8. The CDR3 nucleotides are TGTGCCAGCAGCCAAGATGTGGGGGACAGGGGTTTCTATGGCTACACCTTC. It yields the protein CASSQDVGDRGFYGYTF.

This clone was seen only a few times. The V and J genes are TRBV19 and TRBJ2-3, with 10 bases aligning to TRBD2. V was clipped by 5 bases and J by 4 bases; unmatched bases: 12. This CDR3 has 17 residues. Germline loops: CDR1 LNHDA, CDR2 SQIVND (reference sequence). The CDR3 sequence: CASSSPSGGPRADTQYF. CDR3 bases: TGTGCCAGTAGTTCCCCTAGCGGGGGACCCAGGGCAGATACGCAGTATTTT.

The chain joins TRBV27 to TRBJ1-1, with TRBD1 matching over 9 bases. V lost 6 bases to trimming and J lost 0 bases; unmatched junction nucleotides: 14. Germline V lookup: CDR1 MNHEY, CDR2 SMNVEV (reference sequence). The CDR3 has 18 residues. The CDR3 nucleotides are TGTGCCAGCAGCCGCGATCGGACAGGGGAAACGATGAACACTGAAGCTTTCTTT. Protein product: CASSRDRTGETMNTEAFF.

Only a few counts were recorded for this clone. The CDR3 spells CASRRLSPPEQFF. As DNA, the CDR3 is TGTGCCAGCAGACGGTTATCGCCCCCAGAGCAGTTCTTC. The chain is built from TRBV27 and TRBJ2-1; no reliable D call. The germline CDR1 and CDR2 sequences are MNHEY and SMNVEV (reference sequence). This CDR3 region has 13 residues. V dropped 6 bases and J dropped 10 bases, with 16 bases sitting between them.

This chain joins TRBV28 and TRBJ2-3; tentatively, D is TRBD1 (6 bases). Per germline, CDR1 MDHEN and CDR2 SYDVKM. Trimming removed 4 bases at V and 7 bases at J, with 21 bases between. The CDR3 is 16 amino acids. CDR3 bases: TGTGCCAGCAGTTCAACCGGGACGGACAGAGGGAATACGCAGTATTTT. Its translation is CASSSTGTDRGNTQYF.

The chain is built from TRBV19 and TRBJ2-5; 11 nucleotides agree with TRBD1. This CDR3 is 17 amino acids long. V shed 4 bases and J 2 bases; nucleotides not matched to a gene: 9. Germline CDR1 is LNHDA and CDR2 is SQIVND (reference sequence). CDR3 sequence: CASSKTSRDRGQETQYF. The CDR3 DNA reads TGTGCCAGTAGTAAAACGTCCCGGGACAGGGGGCAAGAGACCCAGTACTTC.